The clone carrying this T cell receptor beta chain was found once. Antigen: not known. The CDR3 spans 15 residues. The V and J ends lost 4 bases and 5 bases, in that order; junction bases with no gene match: 10. Germline CDR1 and CDR2: MGHRA and YSYEKL. The data were taken from a study of shared clonotypes between healthy human individuals. The study, taken as a whole, reports: In this cohort, only blood was sampled, and tissue repertoires likely differ.

Samples underwent the assay at deep level. In the study's own analysis: Filtering was not the same, since immunoSEQ gave junction-only sequences without quality scores. Measured with immunoSEQ multiplex PCR; TCRdb has only the in-frame clones, and not every one. The V and J calls and clone size were taken over from that table, and D and trimming were inferred from the DNA. The sample carries some 1 million clones, 75% recorded once. The study enrolled healthy HIV-negative adults without recent acute infections or vaccinations as donors. The sample taken for sequencing was memory CD4+ T cells sorted from blood. Subset meaning: CD45RA-negative fraction. V usage is TRBV4-1 and J usage is TRBJ1-2; 7 nucleotides agree with TRBD1. The sequence was obtained from a man aged 18-30 years in good health. CDR3 coding DNA: TGCGCCAGCAGCCGACAACAGGGGACACTATATGGCTACACCTTC. As protein: CASSRQQGTLYGYTF.